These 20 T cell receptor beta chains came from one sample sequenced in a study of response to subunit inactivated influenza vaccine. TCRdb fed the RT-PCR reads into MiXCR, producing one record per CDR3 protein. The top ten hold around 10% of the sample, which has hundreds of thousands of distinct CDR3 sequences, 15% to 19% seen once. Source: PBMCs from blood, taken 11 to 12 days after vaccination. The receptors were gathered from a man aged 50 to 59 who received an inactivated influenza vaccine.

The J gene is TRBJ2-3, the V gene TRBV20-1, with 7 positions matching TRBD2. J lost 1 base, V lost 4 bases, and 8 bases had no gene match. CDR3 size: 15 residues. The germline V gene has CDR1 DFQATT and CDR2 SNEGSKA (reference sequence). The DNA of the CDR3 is TGCAGTGCTACCGGGGGGACCCGTGGCACAGATACGCAGTATTTT. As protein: CSATGGTRGTDTQYF.

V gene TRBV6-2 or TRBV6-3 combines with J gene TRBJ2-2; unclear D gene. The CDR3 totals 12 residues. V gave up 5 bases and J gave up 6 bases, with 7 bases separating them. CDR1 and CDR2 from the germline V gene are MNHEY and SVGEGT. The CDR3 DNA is TGTGCCAGCAGTCAAATTTCCGGGGAGCTGTTTTTT. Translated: CASSQISGELFF.

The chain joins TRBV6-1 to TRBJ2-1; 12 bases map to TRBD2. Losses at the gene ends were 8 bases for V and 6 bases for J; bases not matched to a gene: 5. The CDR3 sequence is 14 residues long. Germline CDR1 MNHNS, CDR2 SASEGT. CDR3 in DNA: TGTGCCAGCTGTCGGGGACTAGCGGGCAATGAGCAGTTCTTC. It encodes CASCRGLAGNEQFF.

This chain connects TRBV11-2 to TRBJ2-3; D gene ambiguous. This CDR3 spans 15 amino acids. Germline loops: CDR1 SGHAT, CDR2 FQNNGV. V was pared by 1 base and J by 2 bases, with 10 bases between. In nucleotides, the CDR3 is TGTGCCAGCAGCTTAGTTGTTGGGCCCACAGATACGCAGTATTTT. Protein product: CASSLVVGPTDTQYF.

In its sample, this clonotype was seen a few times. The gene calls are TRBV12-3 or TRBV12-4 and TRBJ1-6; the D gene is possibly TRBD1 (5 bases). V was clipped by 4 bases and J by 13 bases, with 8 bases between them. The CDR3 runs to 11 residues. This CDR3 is CASSSKGPLHF. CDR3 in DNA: TGTGCCAGCAGTTCTAAGGGGCCCCTCCACTTT.

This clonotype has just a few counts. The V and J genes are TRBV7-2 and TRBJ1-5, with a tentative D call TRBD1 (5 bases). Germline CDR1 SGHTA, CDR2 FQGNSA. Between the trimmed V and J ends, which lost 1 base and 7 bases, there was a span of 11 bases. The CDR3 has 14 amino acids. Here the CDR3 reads CASSLGFGAQPQHF. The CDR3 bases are TGTGCCAGCAGCTTAGGCTTTGGGGCCCAGCCCCAGCATTTT. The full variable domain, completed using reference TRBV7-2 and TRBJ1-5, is GAGVSQSPSNKVTEKGKDVELRCDPISGHTALYWYRQSLGQGLEFLIYFQGNSAPDKSGLPSDRFSAERTGGSVSTLTIQRTQQEDSAVYLCASSLGFGAQPQHFGDGTRLSIL.

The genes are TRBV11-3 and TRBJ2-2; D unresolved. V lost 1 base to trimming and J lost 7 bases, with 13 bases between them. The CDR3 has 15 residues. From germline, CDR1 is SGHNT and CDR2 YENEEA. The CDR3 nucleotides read TGTGCCAGCAGCTTAGTTGTCGGGTTTGACGGGGAGCTGTTTTTT. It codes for CASSLVVGFDGELFF.

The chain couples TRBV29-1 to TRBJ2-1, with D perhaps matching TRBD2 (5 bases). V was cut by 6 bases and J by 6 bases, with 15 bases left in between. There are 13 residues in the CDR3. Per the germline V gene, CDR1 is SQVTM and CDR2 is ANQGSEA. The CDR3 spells CSVETTRFNEQFF. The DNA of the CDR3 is TGCAGCGTCGAAACTACTAGATTCAATGAGCAGTTCTTC.

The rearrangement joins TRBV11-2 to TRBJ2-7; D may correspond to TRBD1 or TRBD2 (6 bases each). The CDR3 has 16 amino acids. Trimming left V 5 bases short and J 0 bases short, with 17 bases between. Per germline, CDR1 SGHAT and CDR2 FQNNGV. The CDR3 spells CASSPRDTWSSYEQYF. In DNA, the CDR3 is TGTGCCAGCAGCCCGCGGGACACTTGGAGCTCCTACGAGCAGTACTTC.

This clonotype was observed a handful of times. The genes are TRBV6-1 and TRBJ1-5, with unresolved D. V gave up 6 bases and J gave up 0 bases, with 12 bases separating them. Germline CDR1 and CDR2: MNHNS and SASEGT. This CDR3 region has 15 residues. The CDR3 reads CASSTGHYSNQPQHF. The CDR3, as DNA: TGTGCCAGCAGCACCGGGCACTATAGCAATCAGCCCCAGCATTTT.

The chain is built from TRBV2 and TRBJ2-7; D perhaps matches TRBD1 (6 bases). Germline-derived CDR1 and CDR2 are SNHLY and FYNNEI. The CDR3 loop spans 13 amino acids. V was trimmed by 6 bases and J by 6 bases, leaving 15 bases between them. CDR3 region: CASRKDSNIEQYF. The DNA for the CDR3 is TGTGCCAGCAGGAAGGACAGTAATATCGAGCAGTACTTC.

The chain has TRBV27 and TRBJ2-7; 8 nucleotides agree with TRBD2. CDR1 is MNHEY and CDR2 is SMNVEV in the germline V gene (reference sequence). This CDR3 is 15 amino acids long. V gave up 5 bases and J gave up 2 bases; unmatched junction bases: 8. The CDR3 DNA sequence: TGTGCCAGCAGTCTTACTAGCGGACCCACCTACGAGCAGTACTTC. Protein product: CASSLTSGPTYEQYF.

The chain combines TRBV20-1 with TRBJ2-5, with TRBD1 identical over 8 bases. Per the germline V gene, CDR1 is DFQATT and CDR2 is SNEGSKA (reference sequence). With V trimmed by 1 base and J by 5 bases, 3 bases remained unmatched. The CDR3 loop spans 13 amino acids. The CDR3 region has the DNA TGCAGTGCTAGAGCACAGGGGGGTGAGACCCAGTACTTC. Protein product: CSARAQGGETQYF.

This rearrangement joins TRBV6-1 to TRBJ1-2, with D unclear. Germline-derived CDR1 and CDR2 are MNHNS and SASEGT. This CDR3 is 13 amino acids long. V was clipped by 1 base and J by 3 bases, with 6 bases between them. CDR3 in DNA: TGTGCCAGCAGTGAAGGGCAGGACTATGGCTACACCTTC. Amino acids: CASSEGQDYGYTF.

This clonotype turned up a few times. CDR3 protein: CAISESTGTGELFF. In DNA, the CDR3 is TGTGCCATCAGTGAGTCGACTGGGACCGGGGAGCTGTTTTTT. The chain uses TRBV10-3 and TRBJ2-2, with unresolved D. CDR3 length: 14 amino acids. CDR1 and CDR2 (germline): ENHRY, SYGVKD. V was pared by 0 bases and J by 5 bases, with 7 bases between.

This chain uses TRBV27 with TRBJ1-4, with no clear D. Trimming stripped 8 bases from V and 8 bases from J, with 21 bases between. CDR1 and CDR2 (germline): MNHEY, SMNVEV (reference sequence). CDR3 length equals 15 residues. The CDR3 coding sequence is TGTGCCAGCCGGAACAGCGCATCAGATTTAGAAAAACTGTTTTTT. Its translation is CASRNSASDLEKLFF.

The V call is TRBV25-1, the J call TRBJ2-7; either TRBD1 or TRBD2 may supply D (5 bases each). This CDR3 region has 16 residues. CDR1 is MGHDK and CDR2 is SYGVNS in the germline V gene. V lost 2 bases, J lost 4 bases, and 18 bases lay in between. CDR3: CASSEGPGLGPYEQYF. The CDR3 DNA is TGTGCCAGCAGTGAAGGGCCGGGATTGGGACCTTACGAGCAGTACTTC.

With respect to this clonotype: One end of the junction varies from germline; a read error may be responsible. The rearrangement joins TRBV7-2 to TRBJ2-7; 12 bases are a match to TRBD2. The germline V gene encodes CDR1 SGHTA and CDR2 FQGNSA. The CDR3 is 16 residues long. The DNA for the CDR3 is TGTGCCAGCAGCTTAGAGGTGTCTAGCGGGAGGGATGAGCAGCACTTC. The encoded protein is CASSLEVSSGRDEQHF.

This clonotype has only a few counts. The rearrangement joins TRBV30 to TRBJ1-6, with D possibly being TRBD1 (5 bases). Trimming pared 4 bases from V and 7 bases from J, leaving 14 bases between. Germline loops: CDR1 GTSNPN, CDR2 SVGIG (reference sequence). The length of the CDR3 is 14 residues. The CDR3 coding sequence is TGTGCCTGGAATGCAGGCCGGGGGAATTCACCCCTCCACTTT. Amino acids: CAWNAGRGNSPLHF.

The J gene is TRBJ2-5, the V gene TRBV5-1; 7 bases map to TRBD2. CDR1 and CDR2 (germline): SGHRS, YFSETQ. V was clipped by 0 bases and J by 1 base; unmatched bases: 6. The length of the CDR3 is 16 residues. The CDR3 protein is CASSLGGRGVQETQYF. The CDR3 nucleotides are TGCGCCAGCAGCTTGGGGGGCCGGGGGGTCCAAGAGACCCAGTACTTC.